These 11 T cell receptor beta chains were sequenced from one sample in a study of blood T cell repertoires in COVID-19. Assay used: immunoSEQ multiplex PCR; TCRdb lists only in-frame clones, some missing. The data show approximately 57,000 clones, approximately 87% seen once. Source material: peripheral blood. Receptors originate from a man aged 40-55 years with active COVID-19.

CDR3 sequence (DNA): TGTGCTAGTGGTCCCGGACTAGCGGGAGGCACAGATACGCAGTATTTT. Translation: CASGPGLAGGTDTQYF. The J gene is TRBJ2-3, the V gene TRBV12-5, with 13 bases that match TRBD2. V was clipped by 5 bases and J by 1 base; unmatched bases: 3. This CDR3 is built from 16 residues. Germline assignment: CDR1 LGHNT and CDR2 FRNRAP.

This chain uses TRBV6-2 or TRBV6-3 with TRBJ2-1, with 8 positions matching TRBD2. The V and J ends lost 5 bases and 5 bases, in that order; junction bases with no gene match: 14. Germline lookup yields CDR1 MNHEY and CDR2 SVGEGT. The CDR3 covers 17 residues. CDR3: CASSGSGGTRINNEQFF. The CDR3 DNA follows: TGTGCCAGCAGTGGCTCGGGCGGGACTAGGATTAACAATGAGCAGTTCTTC.

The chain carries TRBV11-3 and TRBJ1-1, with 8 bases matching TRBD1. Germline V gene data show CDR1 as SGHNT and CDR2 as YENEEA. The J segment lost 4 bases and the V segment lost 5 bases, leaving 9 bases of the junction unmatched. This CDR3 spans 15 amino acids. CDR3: CASSTGQGDGTEAFF. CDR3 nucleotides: TGTGCCAGCAGCACCGGACAGGGCGATGGCACTGAAGCTTTCTTT. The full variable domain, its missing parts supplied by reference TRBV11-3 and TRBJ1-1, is EAGVVQSPRYKIIEKKQPVAFWCNPISGHNTLYWYLQNLGQGPELLIRYENEEAVDDSQLPKDRFSAERLKGVDSTLKIQPAELGDSAVYLCASSTGQGDGTEAFFGQGTRLTVV.

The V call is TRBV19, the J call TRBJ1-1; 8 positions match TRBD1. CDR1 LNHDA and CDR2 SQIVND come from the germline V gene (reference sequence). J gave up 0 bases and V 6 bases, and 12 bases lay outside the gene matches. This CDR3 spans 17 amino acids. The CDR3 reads CASRDQGAVVMNTEAFF. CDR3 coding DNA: TGTGCCAGTAGGGACCAGGGGGCCGTGGTCATGAACACTGAAGCTTTCTTT. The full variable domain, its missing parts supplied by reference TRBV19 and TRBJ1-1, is DGGITQSPKYLFRKEGQNVTLSCEQNLNHDAMYWYRQDPGQGLRLIYYSQIVNDFQKGDIAEGYSVSREKKESFPLTVTSAQKNPTAFYLCASRDQGAVVMNTEAFFGQGTRLTVV.

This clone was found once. CDR3 nucleotide sequence: TGTGCCAGCACCTATGCATATATCGACGAGCAGTACTTC. Translation gives CASTYAYIDEQYF. This chain connects TRBV12-3 or TRBV12-4 to TRBJ2-7; unclear D gene. The CDR3 length is 13 residues. Deletions cut 7 bases from V and 5 bases from J, with 15 bases between.

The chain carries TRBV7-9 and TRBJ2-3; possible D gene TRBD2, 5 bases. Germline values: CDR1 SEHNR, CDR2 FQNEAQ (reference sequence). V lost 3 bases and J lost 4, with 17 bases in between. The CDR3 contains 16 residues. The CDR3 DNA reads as TGTGCCAGCAGCTTCGGCCGGGGAATTAATGCAGATACGCAGTATTTT. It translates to CASSFGRGINADTQYF.

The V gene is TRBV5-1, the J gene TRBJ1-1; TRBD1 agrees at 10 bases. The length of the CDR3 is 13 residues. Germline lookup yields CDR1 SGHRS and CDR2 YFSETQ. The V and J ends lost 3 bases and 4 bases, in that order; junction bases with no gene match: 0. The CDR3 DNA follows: TGCGCCAGCAGCTGGGACAGGGGCACTGAAGCTTTCTTT. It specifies CASSWDRGTEAFF.

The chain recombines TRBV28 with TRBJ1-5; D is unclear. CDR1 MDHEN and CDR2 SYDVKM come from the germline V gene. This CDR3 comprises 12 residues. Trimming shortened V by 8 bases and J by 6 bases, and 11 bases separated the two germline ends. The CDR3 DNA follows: TGTGCCAGCCGGGAGGGCGCTCAGCCCCAGCATTTT. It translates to CASREGAQPQHF.

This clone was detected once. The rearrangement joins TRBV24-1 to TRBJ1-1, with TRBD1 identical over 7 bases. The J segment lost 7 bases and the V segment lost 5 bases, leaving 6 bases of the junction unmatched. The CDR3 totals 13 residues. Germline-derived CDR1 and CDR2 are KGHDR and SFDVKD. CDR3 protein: CATSGGGRGEAFF. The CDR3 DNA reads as TGTGCCACCAGTGGAGGGGGCCGGGGTGAAGCTTTCTTT.

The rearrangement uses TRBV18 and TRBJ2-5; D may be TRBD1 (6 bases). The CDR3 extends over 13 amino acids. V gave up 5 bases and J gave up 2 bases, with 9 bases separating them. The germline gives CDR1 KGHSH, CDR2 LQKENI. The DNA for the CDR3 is TGTGCCAGCTCAACTGGACAGCAAGAGACCCAGTACTTC. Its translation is CASSTGQQETQYF. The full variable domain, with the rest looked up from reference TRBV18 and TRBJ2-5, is NAGVMQNPRHLVRRRGQEARLRCSPMKGHSHVYWYRQLPEEGLKFMVYLQKENIIDESGMPKERFSAEFPKEGPSILRIQQVVRGDSAAYFCASSTGQQETQYFGPGTRLLVL.

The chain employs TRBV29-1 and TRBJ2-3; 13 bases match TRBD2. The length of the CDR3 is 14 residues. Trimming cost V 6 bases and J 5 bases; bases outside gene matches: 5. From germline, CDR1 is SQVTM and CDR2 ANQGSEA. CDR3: CSVTSGRAGDTQYF. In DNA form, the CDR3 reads TGCAGCGTCACTAGCGGGAGGGCCGGAGATACGCAGTATTTT.